A selection of T cell receptor beta chains follows, all from one sample in a study of human T cells and chemical hapten exposure. TCRdb re-derived calls from the RACE reads in MiXCR, one entry per CDR3 protein. The data contain about 290,000 distinct CDR3 sequences, roughly 8% of them singletons. Sequencing was performed on whole blood, taken in connection with sensitization to the hapten diphenylcyclopropenone (DPC). The origin of the receptors is a man aged 18 to 35 with alopecia areata. Some clones in this sample may be carry-over from other donors' samples. Both conserved end residues are part of each CDR3. A D gene is named only where the DNA matches it firmly. The listing skips clone size in some rows; elsewhere it reads once, few, many or a size class.

CSAQDRWNTEAFF,TGCAGTGCTCAGGACAGATGGAACACTGAAGCTTTCTTT,many,TRBJ1-1,TRBV20-1,NA
CATSADRGLGNTEAFF,TGTGCCACCAGCGCCGACAGGGGGCTCGGGAACACTGAAGCTTTCTTT,few,TRBJ1-1,TRBV15,TRBD1
CASSLVWGHIQYTF,TGTGCCAGCAGTTTGGTGTGGGGACATATCCAATACACCTTC,few,TRBJ1-2,TRBV27,NA
CASSLVRGEQYF,TGCGCCAGCAGCTTGGTACGGGGCGAGCAGTACTTC,NA,TRBJ2-7,TRBV5-1,NA
CASEGARTGELFF,TGTGCCAGCGAGGGGGCTAGAACCGGGGAGCTGTTTTTT,NA,TRBJ2-2,TRBV25-1,TRBD1
CASSPGSFLSQETQYF,TGCGCCAGCAGCCCGGGGTCTTTTTTATCCCAAGAGACCCAGTACTTC,NA,TRBJ2-5,TRBV5-1,NA
CAISDPGGEQYF,TGTGCCATCAGTGATCCAGGAGGCGAGCAGTACTTC,few,TRBJ2-7,TRBV10-3,NA
CASSLDVSSNYGYTF,TGTGCCAGCAGCTTAGATGTCAGCTCTAACTATGGCTACACCTTC,few,TRBJ1-2,TRBV7-6,NA
CASSGDGYTF,TGTGCCAGCAGTGGGGATGGCTACACCTTC,many,TRBJ1-2,TRBV6-2/TRBV6-3,NA
CATSDRDTGLEGYTF,TGTGCCACCAGTGATCGGGACACAGGGCTCGAAGGCTACACCTTC,NA,TRBJ1-2,TRBV24-1,NA
CASSDHSGANVLTF,TGTGCCAGCAGCGATCATTCTGGGGCCAACGTCCTGACTTTC,many,TRBJ2-6,TRBV9,NA
CSVEPLGVMNTEAFF,TGCAGCGTTGAACCCCTCGGTGTAATGAACACTGAAGCTTTCTTT,few,TRBJ1-1,TRBV29-1,NA
CASTKTLLAGTTDTQYF,TGTGCCAGCACAAAAACTCTCCTAGCGGGGACTACAGATACGCAGTATTTT,NA,TRBJ2-3,TRBV6-1,TRBD2
CASSLSGRGGHQEQFF,TGTGCCAGCAGCTTATCGGGACGGGGGGGCCATCAGGAGCAGTTCTTC,NA,TRBJ2-1,TRBV11-2,TRBD2
CASSLDTDGGQRQHF,TGTGCCAGCAGCTTGGATACCGATGGGGGACAGCGCCAGCATTTT,few,TRBJ1-5,TRBV5-6,TRBD1
CTSSREQGAGEKLFF,TGTACCAGCAGCCGCGAACAGGGGGCTGGTGAAAAACTGTTTTTT,NA,TRBJ1-4,TRBV7-2,TRBD1
CASSYLDTPSYEQYF,TGTGCCAGCAGTTATCTGGATACACCCTCCTACGAGCAGTACTTC,few,TRBJ2-7,TRBV6-2/TRBV6-3,NA